Detailed here is one T cell receptor (beta chain). The data originate from a study of T-cell reconstitution after alpha-beta-depleted transplantation in children. Unique molecular identifiers were used in preparing the TCRbeta library. TCRdb reprocessed the PCR reads via MiXCR and lists one record per CDR3 protein. Found here are approximately 390,000 distinct CDR3 sequences, under 13% of them singletons; the top ten hold 4.5% to 7%. The CDR3 is 15 amino acids. The germline V and J ends were trimmed by 2 bases and 5 bases, with 16 bases remaining between them. Germline CDR1 is SQVTM and CDR2 is ANQGSEA.

Sequencing was performed on PBMCs from the stem cell graft donor, taken from the stem cell graft. This chain uses TRBV29-1 with TRBJ2-1; tentatively, D is TRBD1 (6 bases). This TCR came from a human donor who donated a stem cell graft to a child with acute myeloid leukemia. CDR3 nucleotide sequence: TGCAGCGTTGAATATACCGGGACACAAAACAATGAGCAGTTCTTC. It is translated as CSVEYTGTQNNEQFF.